This paragraph reports one T cell receptor (beta chain). Its antigen is as yet unknown. From the reads, TCRdb called clonotypes with MiXCR, one entry per CDR3 protein. The sample records roughly 60,000 distinct CDR3 sequences, 62% being singletons. The sample is drawn from a study of type 1 regulatory T cells. Study information: T-allo10 is an in vitro-generated, Tr1-enriched CD4 T cell product specific for alloantigen. Broader study findings: Compared with non-type 1 regulatory T cells, type 1 regulatory T cells showed a more restricted TCR repertoire.

V lost 8 bases, J lost 0 bases, and 7 bases stayed unmatched. The CDR3 sequence is 15 residues long. Germline-derived CDR1 and CDR2 are SNHLY and FYNNEI. The TCR was taken from a human donor in good health. Sequenced material: cultured non-Tr1 T cells, either the whole culture or a sorted T cell fraction (not recorded which). The chain recombines TRBV2 with TRBJ2-3; 8 bases align to TRBD2. The CDR3 sequence: CASRQAGVSTDTQYF. Here the CDR3 DNA reads TGTGCCAGCCGACAAGCGGGAGTCAGCACAGATACGCAGTATTTT.